The TCR beta chain under discussion was sequenced for a study of neurological immune-mediated disorders. Findings and caveats of the study: No CDR3 amino acid sequences recurred among expanded clones across subjects, suggesting private repertoires in all groups. The most TCR clonal expansion was seen in HTLV-1-associated myelopathy, and the least was seen in multiple sclerosis, which fell below healthy controls.

This clonotype came up many times. What it recognizes is unknown. Germline V gene lookup returns CDR1 MGHRA and CDR2 YSYEKL. The V end was cut by 1 base, the J end by 8 bases, with 15 bases between. The CDR3 covers 16 residues. cDNA was made by 5'RACE with 10-nucleotide random UMIs. Each CDR3 protein is one row after TCRdb ran MiXCR on the 5' RACE reads. The sample gives 32,000 or so distinct CDR3 sequences, roughly 12% of which show up once; about 5.3% is in the top ten. Unsorted libraries were derived from 2 million PBMCs stored at -80 C. The clonotype comes from a woman aged 55-69 years in good health. Sequencing was carried out using PBMCs. This chain joins TRBV4-1 and TRBJ1-6, with D possibly TRBD1 on 6 matching bases. The chain's CDR3 is CASSQGSVGAHSPLHF. The CDR3 DNA is TGCGCCAGCAGCCAAGGGTCCGTGGGGGCTCATTCACCCCTCCACTTT.